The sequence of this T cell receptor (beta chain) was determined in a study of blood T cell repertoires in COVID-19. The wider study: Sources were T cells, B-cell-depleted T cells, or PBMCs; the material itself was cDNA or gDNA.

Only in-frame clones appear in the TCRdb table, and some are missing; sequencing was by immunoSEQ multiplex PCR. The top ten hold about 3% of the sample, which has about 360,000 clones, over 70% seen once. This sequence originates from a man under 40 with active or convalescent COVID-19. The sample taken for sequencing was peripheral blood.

The CDR3, as DNA: TGCGCCAGCAGCTTGGCGCGGGGACAGGGGGATGGCTACACCTTC. Protein: CASSLARGQGDGYTF. The V and J genes are TRBV5-1 and TRBJ1-2, with 11 bases matching TRBD1. Germline CDR1 SGHRS, CDR2 YFSETQ. J gave up 6 bases and V 0 bases, and 4 bases lay outside the gene matches. There are 15 residues in the CDR3. Variable domain in full (rest from reference TRBV5-1 and TRBJ1-2): KAGVTQTPRYLIKTRGQQVTLSCSPISGHRSVSWYQQTPGQGLQFLFEYFSETQRNKGNFPGRFSGRQFSNSRSEMNVSTLELGDSALYLCASSLARGQGDGYTFGSGTRLTVV.